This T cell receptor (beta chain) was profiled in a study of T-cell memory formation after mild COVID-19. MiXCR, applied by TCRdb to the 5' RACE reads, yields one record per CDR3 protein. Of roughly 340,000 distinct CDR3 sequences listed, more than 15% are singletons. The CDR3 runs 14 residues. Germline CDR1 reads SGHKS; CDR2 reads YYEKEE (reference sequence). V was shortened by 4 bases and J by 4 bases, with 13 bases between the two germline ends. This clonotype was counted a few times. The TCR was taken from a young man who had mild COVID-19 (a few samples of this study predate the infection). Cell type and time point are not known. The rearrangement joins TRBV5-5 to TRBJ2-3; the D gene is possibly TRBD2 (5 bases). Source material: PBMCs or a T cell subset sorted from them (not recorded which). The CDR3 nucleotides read TGTGCCAGCAGCCGCCTTGACGGGGCAGATACGCAGTATTTT. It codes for CASSRLDGADTQYF.